The present T cell receptor beta chain was sequenced within a study of blood T cells in healthy people across ages. Study-wide results and caveats: Among long-lived donors, naive CD4+ cells were more numerous and diversity higher than in aged donors.

There were healthy Caucasian individuals from Russia, aged roughly 6 to 90, serving as donors. A second PCR of roughly 7 to 11 cycles used a sample-barcoded 5' primer and a J-beta primer mix. Using its own MiXCR run on the 5' RACE reads, TCRdb lists one record per CDR3 protein. Of about a million distinct CDR3 sequences in the sample, around 54% are singletons; the top ten hold about 21%. This CDR3 has 15 residues. CDR1 is KGHSH, CDR2 LQKENI, per germline. The V end was cut by 3 bases, the J end by 2 bases, with 13 bases between. Notes on this clonotype: Its matching antigen is unknown.

J is TRBJ2-5 and V is TRBV18; D uncertain. This clonotype was sampled from a woman in her sixties or seventies in good health. Sequenced: blood. The CDR3 here is CASSPRAQKQETQYF. CDR3 nucleotides: TGTGCCAGCTCACCTCGGGCGCAGAAACAAGAGACCCAGTACTTC.